This is a list of T cell receptor beta chains from one sample in a study of radiotherapy plus CTLA-4 blockade in lung cancer. Sequencing used immunoSEQ multiplex PCR; TCRdb keeps in-frame clones, though not all of them. The table has 23,000 or so clones, roughly 70% seen once. Specimen: peripheral blood, collected from a patient treated with radiotherapy plus ipilimumab. Source of these receptors: a human donor with non-small cell lung cancer whose response to radiotherapy plus ipilimumab could not be evaluated. Each CDR3 is given with its conserved first and last residue. The D gene is left open where the match is weak. The size entry is marked missing in some rows and otherwise reads once, few, many or a size class.

- | 13 | - | TRBJ2-5 | TRBV5-1 | CASSVGLQETQYF | TGCGCCAGCAGCGTGGGTTTACAAGAGACCCAGTACTTC
TRBD2 | 17 | - | TRBJ2-1 | TRBV2 | CASSYGLAGGPNNEQFF | TGTGCCAGCAGTTATGGACTAGCGGGAGGGCCGAACAATGAGCAGTTCTTC
TRBD1 | 16 | - | TRBJ1-5 | TRBV4-2 | CASSHADRDRNQPQHF | TGTGCCAGCAGCCATGCAGACAGGGACCGTAATCAGCCCCAGCATTTT
TRBD1 | 15 | - | TRBJ1-2 | TRBV6-1 | CASSVDRVFDYGYTF | TGTGCCAGCAGTGTAGACAGGGTATTCGACTATGGCTACACCTTC
TRBD2 | 15 | - | TRBJ2-2 | TRBV4-1 | CASSLAGGRTGELFF | TGCGCCAGCAGCCTAGCGGGAGGGAGGACCGGGGAGCTGTTTTTT
- | 15 | - | TRBJ1-2 | TRBV5-1 | CASSLEAAAQGGYTF | TGCGCCAGCAGCTTAGAGGCAGCCGCGCAGGGTGGCTACACCTTC
TRBD2 | 15 | - | TRBJ2-7 | TRBV4-2 | CASSRTSGSSYEQYF | TGTGCCAGCAGCCGGACTAGCGGAAGCTCCTACGAGCAGTACTTC
- | 12 | once | TRBJ1-2 | TRBV7-2 | CASSLNGWGYTF | TGTGCCAGCAGTTTAAACGGGTGGGGCTACACCTTC
TRBD1 | 14 | - | TRBJ1-5 | TRBV19 | CASSPGQNNQPQHF | TGTGCCAGTAGCCCGGGACAGAACAATCAGCCCCAGCATTTT
TRBD1 | 19 | - | TRBJ2-1 | TRBV4-1 | CASSQDLLGGQGSHNEQFF | TGCGCCAGCAGCCAAGACTTATTGGGTGGACAGGGAAGCCACAATGAGCAGTTCTTC
TRBD1 | 13 | - | TRBJ2-2 | TRBV25-1 | CASSDRGPGELFF | TGTGCCAGCAGTGACAGGGGGCCCGGGGAGCTGTTTTTT
- | 13 | - | TRBJ2-1 | TRBV10-2 | CASAATSYNEQFF | TGCGCCAGCGCGGCTACCTCCTACAATGAGCAGTTCTTC
TRBD1 | 17 | - | TRBJ1-5 | TRBV7-2 | CASSLRTGGFSNQPQHF | TGTGCCAGCAGCTTAAGGACAGGGGGTTTTAGCAATCAGCCCCAGCATTTT
- | 14 | few | TRBJ1-1 | TRBV19 | CASREYSYTGEAFF | TGTGCCAGTAGAGAGTATAGCTATACCGGTGAAGCTTTCTTT
- | 13 | medium-sized | TRBJ1-4 | TRBV6-6 | CASSVDRVEKLFF | TGTGCCAGCAGTGTCGACCGGGTTGAAAAACTGTTTTTT
- | 14 | - | TRBJ1-1 | TRBV2 | CASSRQVRNTEAFF | TGTGCCAGCAGCAGACAGGTACGGAACACTGAAGCTTTCTTT
- | 15 | - | TRBJ1-1 | TRBV6-5 | CASTISGQMNTEAFF | TGTGCCAGCACCATTTCCGGACAGATGAACACTGAAGCTTTCTTT
- | 15 | - | TRBJ2-1 | TRBV18 | CASSRLGGFQNEQFF | TGTGCCAGCTCCCGCCTAGGGGGTTTTCAAAATGAGCAGTTCTTC
TRBD1 | 12 | - | TRBJ1-1 | TRBV13 | CASRPNRGVAFF | TGTGCCAGCAGGCCTAACAGGGGAGTAGCCTTCTTT
- | 15 | - | TRBJ2-2 | TRBV27 | CASSLKGRVYGELFF | TGTGCCAGCAGTTTAAAGGGCAGGGTGTACGGGGAGCTGTTTTTT
TRBD2 | 16 | - | TRBJ2-3 | TRBV5-8 | CASSPAWASGKDTQYF | TGTGCCAGCAGCCCCGCGTGGGCTAGCGGGAAGGATACGCAGTATTTT
TRBD1 | 14 | - | TRBJ1-2 | TRBV6-6 | CASSQLQGALGYTF | TGTGCCAGCAGTCAATTACAGGGGGCTCTTGGCTACACCTTC
TRBD2 | 13 | - | TRBJ2-1 | TRBV14 | CASSQGLAGSKFF | TGTGCCAGCAGCCAAGGGCTAGCGGGATCGAAGTTCTTC